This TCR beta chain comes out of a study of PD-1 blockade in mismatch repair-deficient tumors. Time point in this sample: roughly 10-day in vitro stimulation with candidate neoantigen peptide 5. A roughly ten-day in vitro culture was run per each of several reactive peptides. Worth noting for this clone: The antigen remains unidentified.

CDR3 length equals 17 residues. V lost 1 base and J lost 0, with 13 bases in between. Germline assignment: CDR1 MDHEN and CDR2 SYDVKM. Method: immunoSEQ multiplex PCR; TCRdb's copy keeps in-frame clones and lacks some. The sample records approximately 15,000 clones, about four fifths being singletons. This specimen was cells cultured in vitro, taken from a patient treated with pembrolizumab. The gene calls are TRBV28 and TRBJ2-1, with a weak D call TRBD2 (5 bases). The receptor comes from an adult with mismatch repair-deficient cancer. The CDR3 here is CASSLFGLWNSYNEQFF. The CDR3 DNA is TGTGCCAGCAGTTTATTCGGACTGTGGAACTCCTACAATGAGCAGTTCTTC.